The present entry profiles one T cell receptor (beta chain) with its context. Its target is not known. The entry originates in a study of graft-versus-host responses after intestinal transplantation. Study observations and caveats: HvG clone declines early post-transplant were associated with peak circulating GvH levels.

CDR3 length: 14 amino acids. Germline V gene sequence: CDR1 SGHNT, CDR2 YYREEE (reference sequence). Trimming left V 5 bases short and J 0 bases short, with 12 bases between. Sequencing was performed with immunoSEQ multiplex PCR; in TCRdb, only in-frame clones are kept and a portion is missing. The data contain over 80,000 clones, about nine tenths of them seen just once; the ten biggest clones take up about 0.18%. Material: unstimulated CD4+ T cells sorted from spleen or lymph node cells, obtained before transplant. The chain couples TRBV5-4 to TRBJ2-7, with D possibly TRBD1 on 5 matching bases. This TCR was sampled from a human donor who was the organ donor for an intestinal transplant. The DNA for the CDR3 is TGTGCCAGCAGGGACATGATGAGCTCCTACGAGCAGTACTTC. This translates into CASRDMMSSYEQYF.